Following are 16 T cell receptor beta chains from one sample sequenced in a study of T cells in Graves' hyperthyroidism and ophthalmopathy. Amplification of TCR beta CDR3 regions was performed using RNA transcripts as template. During a first-round RT-PCR of the TCR CDR3, the HTBI primer set was used. A single record per CDR3 protein comes from TCRdb applying MiXCR to the multiplex PCR reads. Here the sample spans over 700,000 distinct CDR3 sequences, around 38% being singletons. The sequencing sample was made of blood. The receptors derive from a young man with Graves' hyperthyroidism.

The chain recombines TRBV6-5 with TRBJ2-7; possibly TRBD2 for D (5 bases). Germline V CDR1 and CDR2: MNHEY, SVGAGI. CDR3 length: 14 amino acids. Trimming took 1 base from V and 0 from J, leaving 7 bases between them. The CDR3 DNA sequence: TGTGCCAGCAGTTACTGGGCGGGCTCCTACGAGCAGTACTTC. This codes for CASSYWAGSYEQYF.

This clonotype has a handful of counts. The chain couples TRBV29-1 to TRBJ1-5; TRBD1 aligns across 12 bases. CDR1 SQVTM and CDR2 ANQGSEA come from the germline V gene. This CDR3 has 14 residues. The junction had 5 bases not matched to a gene; V was cut back by 6 bases and J by 5 bases. The CDR3 loop is CSVRDRGPHQPQHF. CDR3 nucleotides: TGCAGCGTCCGGGACAGGGGGCCCCATCAGCCCCAGCATTTT.

This clonotype was observed a few times. The gene calls are TRBV5-1 and TRBJ1-4; TRBD1 might be the D (6 bases). The germline V gene has CDR1 SGHRS and CDR2 YFSETQ. The CDR3 length is 16 residues. Trimming left V 4 bases short and J 4 bases short, with 17 bases between. The CDR3 reads CASSPNRQANNEKLFF. CDR3 DNA: TGCGCCAGCAGCCCTAACCGACAGGCTAATAATGAAAAACTGTTTTTT. Filled out from reference TRBV5-1 and TRBJ1-4, the complete variable domain reads KAGVTQTPRYLIKTRGQQVTLSCSPISGHRSVSWYQQTPGQGLQFLFEYFSETQRNKGNFPGRFSGRQFSNSRSEMNVSTLELGDSALYLCASSPNRQANNEKLFFGSGTQLSVL.

V and J are TRBV7-2 and TRBJ2-2; either TRBD1 or TRBD2 may supply D (5 bases each). The V end lost 5 bases, the J end lost 6 bases, and 16 bases lay between the germline ends. This CDR3 has 15 amino acids. The germline gives CDR1 SGHTA, CDR2 FQGNSA. The DNA of the CDR3 is TGTGCCAGCAGCGGGGGAAAGGGGCGGTCCGGGGAGCTGTTTTTT. Protein sequence: CASSGGKGRSGELFF.

The rearrangement joins TRBV7-8 to TRBJ1-2; 7 bases map to TRBD1. V lost 3 bases and J lost 13; bases outside the gene matches: 8. The length of the CDR3 is 12 residues. Germline assignment: CDR1 SGHVS and CDR2 FQNEAQ. CDR3 region: CASSFSQGDVTF. The CDR3 nucleotides are TGTGCCAGCAGCTTCAGCCAGGGGGACGTCACCTTC.

This clonotype has at least ten counts. The CDR3, as DNA: TGCAGCGTTTCCGGACAGTACCAAGAGACCCAGTACTTC. It codes for CSVSGQYQETQYF. The chain combines TRBV29-1 with TRBJ2-5, with D perhaps matching TRBD1 (6 bases). Germline V gene data show CDR1 as SQVTM and CDR2 as ANQGSEA. V was pared by 5 bases and J by 0 bases, with 10 bases between. CDR3 length equals 13 residues.

This clonotype was observed a handful of times. The gene calls are TRBV12-3 or TRBV12-4 and TRBJ1-2; no clear D. This CDR3 has 15 residues. Trimming took off 6 bases at V and 2 bases at J, with 16 bases between the two ends. In DNA form, the CDR3 reads TGTGCCAGCAGACACAGCCTCGGGCAGAACTATGGCTACACCTTC. This sequence encodes CASRHSLGQNYGYTF.

This chain uses TRBV12-3 or TRBV12-4 with TRBJ1-1; D is unresolved. V was clipped by 8 bases and J by 3 bases, with 13 bases between them. CDR3 length: 13 amino acids. The CDR3 loop reads CASGRGIYTEAFF. The CDR3 nucleotides are TGTGCCAGCGGCCGAGGCATTTACACTGAAGCTTTCTTT.

The chain has TRBV6-4 and TRBJ1-1; a weak D match, TRBD1 (6 bases). V lost 6 bases, J lost 6 bases, and 14 bases lay in between. Germline V CDR1 and CDR2: MRHNA, SNTAGT. This CDR3 is built from 13 residues. CDR3 coding DNA: TGTGCCAGCAGCCGGCCCCAGGGGCCTGAAGCTTTCTTT. Protein: CASSRPQGPEAFF.

At least ten counts were recorded for this clonotype. The chain has TRBV29-1 and TRBJ2-6; unclear D gene. V was trimmed by 4 bases and J by 0 bases, leaving 13 bases between them. The CDR3 has 16 residues. CDR1 SQVTM and CDR2 ANQGSEA come from the germline V gene. CDR3 in amino acids: CSVVGPLGSGANVLTF. The CDR3 DNA reads TGCAGCGTTGTAGGGCCGCTAGGCTCTGGGGCCAACGTCCTGACTTTC.

The chain is built from TRBV20-1 and TRBJ2-5; maybe TRBD1 (6 bases). Trimming took off 0 bases at V and 7 bases at J, with 15 bases between the two ends. The CDR3 totals 14 residues. Germline V gene data show CDR1 as DFQATT and CDR2 as SNEGSKA (reference sequence). The CDR3 DNA reads as TGCAGTGCTAGAGATCAAAAGGGGGACGGGACCCAGTACTTC. It codes for CSARDQKGDGTQYF.

The V gene is TRBV7-9, the J gene TRBJ2-7, with D perhaps matching TRBD1 (6 bases). CDR3 length: 13 amino acids. Trimming left V 5 bases short and J 7 bases short, with 15 bases between. CDR1 is SEHNR and CDR2 is FQNEAQ in the germline V gene (reference sequence). The CDR3 coding sequence is TGTGCCAGCAGCCAGGCAGGGGCCCAGGAGCAGTACTTC. Its translation is CASSQAGAQEQYF.

The genes are TRBV14 and TRBJ1-2; the D gene is possibly TRBD1 (5 bases). Germline values: CDR1 SGHDN, CDR2 FVKESK. The V and J ends lost 4 bases and 5 bases respectively, with 17 bases between them. The CDR3 sequence is 15 residues long. For the CDR3, the DNA is TGTGCCAGCAGCCCCCTAACCGGGGGAATATATGGCTACACCTTC. This codes for CASSPLTGGIYGYTF. Variable domain in full (rest from reference TRBV14 and TRBJ1-2): EAGVTQFPSHSVIEKGQTVTLRCDPISGHDNLYWYRRVMGKEIKFLLHFVKESKQDESGMPNNRFLAERTGGTYSTLKVQPAELEDSGVYFCASSPLTGGIYGYTFGSGTRLTVV.

Remarks on this clonotype: A much larger clone lies one base from this, so it may be a read error. The chain employs TRBV5-1 and TRBJ1-1, with D uncertain. Trimming cost V 0 bases and J 11 bases, with 14 bases left between them. The CDR3 loop spans 13 amino acids. The germline CDR1 and CDR2 sequences are SGHRS and YFSETQ. This CDR3 is CASSLGGDPGAFF. The CDR3 DNA follows: TGCGCCAGCAGCTTGGGCGGCGATCCGGGGGCTTTCTTT. Full variable domain (outside the CDR3, taken from reference TRBV5-1 and TRBJ1-1): KAGVTQTPRYLIKTRGQQVTLSCSPISGHRSVSWYQQTPGQGLQFLFEYFSETQRNKGNFPGRFSGRQFSNSRSEMNVSTLELGDSALYLCASSLGGDPGAFFGQGTRLTVV.

A word on this clonotype: One end of the junction varies from germline; a read error may be responsible. The chain has TRBV12-3 or TRBV12-4 and TRBJ2-7; the D gene is possibly TRBD2 (6 bases). CDR3 size: 13 residues. The CDR3, as DNA: TGTGCCAGCAGCTTAGGCGCGGGGTACGGGCAGTACTTC. Translating gives CASSLGAGYGQYF.

Ten or more counts support this clonotype. An end of the junction does not agree with germline; a read error may underlie this. The chain employs TRBV7-2 and TRBJ1-5; D is uncertain. This CDR3 region has 13 residues. Germline-derived CDR1 and CDR2 are SGHTA and FQGNSA. The CDR3 DNA reads as TGCGCCAGCAGCCAAGGCAGGAATCAGCCCCAGCATTTT. This translates into CASSQGRNQPQHF.